The entry below describes one TCR beta chain. Adults between about 18 and 89 years of age took part from 20 to 25 US areas. Cohorts were determined from participant-reported clinical history. Trimming took off 5 bases at V and 7 bases at J, with 17 bases between the two ends. The length of the CDR3 is 14 residues. Germline values: CDR1 SEHNR, CDR2 FQNEAQ (reference sequence). This specimen comes from a study of blood T cell repertoires in COVID-19. Study summary: PBMCs, B-cell-depleted T cells, or T cells were the source of the cDNA or gDNA that made up the material.

Profiling relied on immunoSEQ multiplex PCR, and the TCRdb table lists in-frame clones only, not all of them. Of fewer than 250,000 clones in the sample, 75% to 90% are singletons; the top ten hold 3% to 4%. The gene calls are TRBV7-9 and TRBJ1-1; D call uncertain. The source of this sequence is a woman aged 25 to 39 who had been exposed to COVID-19. The sequenced sample was PBMCs or T cells enriched from blood (not recorded which). In DNA, the CDR3 is TGTGCCAGCAGCGAGATTGGTGGTGCCTTTGAAGCTTTCTTT. Residues: CASSEIGGAFEAFF.